These 25 T cell receptor beta chains originate from one sample sequenced in a study of tumor-infiltrating lymphocytes in primary liver carcinoma. The input was 500 ng total RNA; TCR beta cDNA was made from it with a constant-region primer. Employing slightly modified ARM-PCR, three nested multiplex PCR rounds were run, and these gave rise to the TCR beta libraries. A C-beta reverse primer was combined with TRBV1-TRBV30 forward primers in the first two PCR rounds, and each round had about 10 cycles. TCRdb ran MiXCR on the multiplex PCR reads and lists one entry per CDR3 protein. The sample includes 200,000 or so distinct CDR3 sequences, around three fifths of them seen just once. Germline DNA was extracted alongside blood RNA, which was obtained from unsorted whole blood. The sequenced material came from peripheral blood. All receptors come from a woman aged 55-75 years with primary liver carcinoma and hepatitis B virus infection.

In nucleotides, the CDR3 is TGTGCCAGTAGCCCGAGGGCGAGCTACGAGCAGTACTTC. As protein: CASSPRASYEQYF. The rearrangement links TRBV19 to TRBJ2-7, with D tentatively TRBD2 (5 bases). This CDR3 spans 13 amino acids. With 6 bases removed from V and 3 bases from J, the gap between germline ends came to 12 bases. From germline, CDR1 is LNHDA and CDR2 SQIVND (reference sequence).

Comment on this clonotype: Possible read error: a much larger clone is one base away. V gene TRBV5-6 combines with J gene TRBJ2-7, with D possibly TRBD2 on 5 matching bases. This CDR3 is 14 amino acids long. The germline CDR1 and CDR2 sequences are SGHDT and YYEEEE. Trimming removed 0 bases from V and 6 bases from J, with 13 bases in between. CDR3 region: CASSLDRIGGEQYF. The CDR3, as DNA: TGTGCCAGCAGCTTGGATAGGATCGGAGGCGAGCAGTACTTC.

On this clonotype itself: One end of the junction varies from germline; a read error may be responsible. V is TRBV12-3 or TRBV12-4 and J is TRBJ2-7; a weak D match, TRBD1 (6 bases). CDR3 length: 15 amino acids. The CDR3 protein is CVSREQQGPTHEQYF. In nucleotides, the CDR3 is TGTGTCAGCAGGGAACAACAGGGTCCTACCCACGAGCAGTACTTC.

On this clonotype itself: The junction differs from germline at one of its ends, possibly a read error. V usage is TRBV11-2 and J usage is TRBJ1-1; possibly TRBD1 for D (6 bases). The CDR3 has 13 residues. Germline loops: CDR1 SGHAT, CDR2 FQNNGV. CDR3 residues: CGSSSRTAHEAVF. The CDR3 region has the DNA TGTGGCAGCAGCTCTAGGACAGCCCATGAAGCTGTCTTT.

A few counts support this clonotype. The chain is built from TRBV6-5 and TRBJ2-5, with D perhaps TRBD1 or TRBD2 (5 bases each). The V end was cut by 7 bases, the J end by 7 bases, with 13 bases between. This CDR3 contains 12 residues. Germline-derived CDR1 and CDR2 are MNHEY and SVGAGI. CDR3 amino acids: CASTGSQGTQYF. DNA of the CDR3: TGTGCCAGCACAGGGAGCCAGGGGACCCAGTACTTC.

The chain employs TRBV28 and TRBJ2-1; tentatively, D is TRBD2 (6 bases). V gave up 6 bases and J gave up 5 bases, with 14 bases separating them. Germline assignment: CDR1 MDHEN and CDR2 SYDVKM. The CDR3 consists of 14 residues. The CDR3 region is CASRNRDWNNEQFF. The CDR3 DNA reads TGTGCCAGCAGGAACCGGGACTGGAACAATGAGCAGTTCTTC. Drawing the rest from reference TRBV28 and TRBJ2-1, the complete variable domain is DVKVTQSSRYLVKRTGEKVFLECVQDMDHENMFWYRQDPGLGLRLIYFSYDVKMKEKGDIPEGYSVSREKKERFSLILESASTNQTSMYLCASRNRDWNNEQFFGPGTRLTVL.

The chain uses TRBV29-1 and TRBJ2-4, with TRBD2 identical over 7 bases. Per the germline V gene, CDR1 is SQVTM and CDR2 is ANQGSEA. The ends lost 8 bases at V and 2 bases at J; junction bases unmatched: 12. This CDR3 is built from 15 residues. CDR3 region: CSPGGSPLTKNIQYF. DNA of the CDR3: TGCAGCCCCGGGGGGAGTCCTCTAACCAAAAACATTCAGTACTTC.

As concerns this clonotype: An end of the junction differs from the germline gene, which may be a read error. The rearrangement uses TRBV11-2 and TRBJ2-7; 8 bases are shared with TRBD1. The CDR3 runs 16 residues. Germline V CDR1 and CDR2: SGHAT, FQNNGV. The CDR3, as DNA: TGTGGCAGCAGGCGTGCCGGAGGCAGGGGGCGATACGAGCAGTACTTC. Protein product: CGSRRAGGRGRYEQYF.

CDR3 sequence (DNA): TGCAGCGTCCGAAGGGGACGGCTAGAGGGTTACACCTTC. Translated, it gives CSVRRGRLEGYTF. The chain carries TRBV29-1 and TRBJ1-2, with D perhaps TRBD1 (5 bases). CDR3 length: 13 amino acids. V was pared by 6 bases and J by 11 bases, with 22 bases between. Looked up from germline, CDR1 is SQVTM and CDR2 is ANQGSEA.

Concerning this clonotype: Compared with germline, one end of the junction differs, possibly owing to a read error. V gene TRBV6-6 combines with J gene TRBJ2-7; 8 bases line up with TRBD2. From germline, CDR1 is MNHNY and CDR2 SVGAGI (reference sequence). The CDR3 totals 18 residues. For the CDR3, the DNA is TGTGCCAGCAGTTACCCCCGCTGCGCTGCAGCGGGAGTTTGCGAGCAATACTTC. Translation gives CASSYPRCAAAGVCEQYF.

For this clonotype: A read error may account for a junction end that differs from germline. The chain joins TRBV11-2 to TRBJ2-7; 9 nucleotides agree with TRBD1. The germline V gene has CDR1 SGHAT and CDR2 FQNNGV. The length of the CDR3 is 15 residues. This CDR3 reads CAISSFRDRVYKQYF. The CDR3 DNA follows: TGTGCCATCAGCTCATTCCGGGACAGGGTCTACAAGCAGTACTTC.

The rearrangement joins TRBV7-9 to TRBJ1-5, with D unresolved. The CDR3 loop spans 13 amino acids. Trimming removed 5 bases at V and 0 bases at J, with 5 bases between. Germline V gives CDR1 SEHNR, CDR2 FQNEAQ (reference sequence). CDR3 DNA: TGTGCCAGCAGCCAGGATAGCAATCAGCCCCAGCATTTT. Its protein product is CASSQDSNQPQHF.

As for this clonotype: A single base separates this from a much larger clone, so it may be a read error. The chain links TRBV6-6 to TRBJ1-6, with 9 bases lining up with TRBD1. V lost 7 bases to trimming and J lost 11 bases; unmatched junction nucleotides: 9. Germline CDR1 and CDR2: MNHNY and SVGAGI (reference sequence). The CDR3 is 14 amino acids. The CDR3 loop reads CASTRTGADPPLHF. CDR3 in DNA: TGTGCCAGCACGCGGACAGGGGCAGATCCACCCCTCCACTTT.

A single count supports this clonotype. Likely a read error: the CDR3 ends without its conserved phenylalanine or tryptophan. The rearrangement joins TRBV29-1 to TRBJ2-7; 9 bases align to TRBD2. Per the germline V gene, CDR1 is SQVTM and CDR2 is ANQGSEA. The CDR3 is made up of 13 amino acids. The CDR3 region has the DNA TGTAGCGTTGAATCGGCGGGAGGGTACGAGCAGTACTCC. Encoded protein: CSVESAGGYEQYS.

The rearrangement joins TRBV6-6 to TRBJ2-7; D perhaps matches TRBD1 (5 bases). Germline V lookup: CDR1 MNHNY, CDR2 SVGAGI (reference sequence). The CDR3 extends over 13 amino acids. Trimming pared 4 bases from V and 3 bases from J, leaving 10 bases between. CDR3 residues: CASSSDQGYEQYF. The CDR3 nucleotides read TGTGCCAGCAGTTCCGACCAGGGCTACGAGCAGTACTTC.

Concerning this clonotype itself: This clone may be a read error of a much larger clone one base away. The genes are TRBV6-1 and TRBJ2-2; 8 nucleotides agree with TRBD1. The V gene's germline CDR1 is MNHNS and CDR2 SASEGT. The CDR3 consists of 15 residues. The CDR3 coding sequence is TGTGCCAGCAGTCCCCAGGGGGCGAACACCTGGGAGCTGTTTTTT. Amino acid sequence: CASSPQGANTWELFF.

The rearrangement uses TRBV5-1 and TRBJ2-7, with D unresolved. V lost 3 bases and J lost 5, with 30 bases in between. This CDR3 spans 19 amino acids. Germline CDR1 reads SGHRS; CDR2 reads YFSETQ. The CDR3 DNA is TGCGCCAGCAGCTCCTTGGTTTTGGGGTCTCCCCGTTCAGTCCACGAGCAGTACTTC. Translation: CASSSLVLGSPRSVHEQYF.

As to this clonotype: At one end the junction does not follow the germline gene, possibly because of a read error. The chain is built from TRBV6-5 and TRBJ1-2; 8 bases are a match to TRBD1. CDR1 and CDR2 from the germline V gene are MNHEY and SVGAGI. CDR3 length: 14 residues. CDR3: CASTRQGRNYGYSF. Here the CDR3 DNA reads TGTGCCAGCACTCGACAGGGGAGAAACTATGGCTACAGCTTC.

This clonotype was seen ten or more times. CDR3 region: CASSLVVATTMNTEAFF. Written as DNA, the CDR3 is TGCGCCAGCAGCTTGGTTGTGGCCACTACAATGAACACTGAAGCTTTCTTT. The rearrangement joins TRBV5-1 to TRBJ1-1, with unresolved D. V lost 0 bases, J lost 0 bases, and 15 bases lay in between. The CDR3 is made up of 17 amino acids. Germline CDR1 is SGHRS and CDR2 is YFSETQ.

The genes are TRBV7-9 and TRBJ2-2, with D perhaps TRBD1 (5 bases). The germline gives CDR1 SEHNR, CDR2 FQNEAQ (reference sequence). This CDR3 region has 14 residues. Trimming took off 4 bases at V and 5 bases at J, with 11 bases between the two ends. CDR3 amino acids: CASSSDIKTGELFF. CDR3 bases: TGTGCCAGCAGCTCGGACATAAAGACCGGGGAGCTGTTTTTT.

This clonotype occurred many times. The chain recombines TRBV12-5 with TRBJ2-1; 7 bases match TRBD2. Germline trimming cut 0 bases from V and 8 bases from J; bases unmatched to any gene: 7. Germline lookup yields CDR1 LGHNT and CDR2 FRNRAP. This CDR3 is 15 amino acids long. CDR3 nucleotides: TGTGCTAGTGGTTTGGTACGCGGACTAGAGCATGAGCAGTTCTTC. Translation gives CASGLVRGLEHEQFF.

The genes are TRBV28 and TRBJ2-7; D is undetermined. The V gene lost 5 bases and the J gene lost 2 bases, with 16 bases spanning the gap. Germline-derived CDR1 and CDR2 are MDHEN and SYDVKM. The CDR3 loop spans 15 amino acids. The CDR3 sequence is CASSTPRASTYEQYF. Written as DNA, the CDR3 is TGTGCCAGCAGTACCCCTCGGGCGAGCACCTACGAGCAGTACTTC.

This clonotype was counted at least ten times. The V and J genes are TRBV12-3 or TRBV12-4 and TRBJ2-7; TRBD2 is a possible D gene (6 bases). V shed 1 base and J shed 5 bases, with 15 bases lying between them. The CDR3 runs to 15 residues. The CDR3 sequence: CASSLGGGSADEQYF. DNA for the CDR3: TGTGCCAGCAGTTTAGGAGGAGGGAGTGCCGACGAGCAGTACTTC.

This clonotype has more than one count but fewer than ten. The V call is TRBV5-4, the J call TRBJ2-5; 9 bases fit TRBD1. The CDR3 runs 16 residues. Germline trimming cut 0 bases from V and 1 base from J; bases unmatched to any gene: 4. Per germline, CDR1 SGHNT and CDR2 YYREEE (reference sequence). The CDR3 loop reads CASSLGATGGQETQYF. The CDR3 DNA reads TGTGCCAGCAGCTTGGGAGCGACAGGGGGCCAAGAGACCCAGTACTTC.

About this clonotype: A much larger clone differs by one base, so this may be a read error. This chain's CDR3 is CASSQGRGERGRKETQYF. CDR3 DNA sequence: TGTGCCAGCAGCCAAGGGAGAGGGGAGCGCGGGAGGAAAGAGACCCAGTACTTC. This chain uses TRBV4-2 with TRBJ2-5, with 8 positions matching TRBD2. The length of the CDR3 is 18 residues. J lost 3 bases, V lost 1 base, and 13 bases had no gene match. The germline gives CDR1 LGHNA, CDR2 YNFKEQ.